These T cell receptor beta chains were read from a single sample in a study of T cells in tumors after PD-1 blockade. Assay used: immunoSEQ multiplex PCR; TCRdb lists only in-frame clones, some missing. The data contain some 48,000 clones, 79% of them singletons. The sequenced sample was PBMCs, obtained before anti-PD-1 treatment. These receptor sequences come from a human donor with basal cell carcinoma. Each CDR3 is given with its conserved first and last residue.

TRBJ2-3 | TRBV5-1 | CASSSFRALPTDTQYF
TRBJ2-5 | TRBV28 | CASSSRDIQETQYF
TRBJ2-3 | TRBV5-4 | CASSSGLQRTDTQYF
TRBJ2-1 | TRBV10-2 | CASSESTLAVNNEQFF
TRBJ1-1 | TRBV7-8 | CASSLKAVNTEAFF
TRBJ2-7 | TRBV28 | CASTNAGRTYEQYF
TRBJ1-1 | TRBV7-3 | CASSTQRNTEAFF
TRBJ1-1 | TRBV2 | CASNRGNMNTEAFF
TRBJ1-5 | TRBV6-5 | CASSSRGGVNQPQHF
TRBJ1-2 | TRBV7-3 | CASSRGQGGGYTF
TRBJ1-2 | TRBV2 | CASSPAYGYTF
TRBJ1-1 | TRBV7-3 | CASSLQGGTEAFF
TRBJ1-2 | TRBV27 | CASSLGTGINYGYTF
TRBJ2-1 | TRBV6-5 | CASTAGDGNEQFF
TRBJ1-2 | TRBV9 | CASSVGDGARGYTF
TRBJ2-7 | TRBV19 | CASSIEGQGLSHEQYF
TRBJ1-1 | TRBV18 | CASSPERQSEAFF
TRBJ2-1 | TRBV5-1 | CASSYVAGPSYNEQFF
TRBJ1-6 | TRBV15 | CATSRGRGTVGGSSYNSPLHF
TRBJ1-1 | TRBV6-5 | CASRPTDGNTEAFF
TRBJ1-1 | TRBV5-1 | CASSLAPRQGSEAFF
TRBJ1-1 | TRBV28 | CASSFQVGTPNTEAFF
TRBJ2-1 | TRBV6-5 | CASSPDQLGREQFF
TRBJ1-1 | TRBV30 | CAWTVGGNTEAFF
TRBJ1-2 | TRBV2 | CASTEDWGWSGYTF
TRBJ2-3 | TRBV12-5 | CASGQGQSTDTQYF
TRBJ2-7 | TRBV6-5 | CASSYGGTGPYEQYF
TRBJ2-5 | TRBV19 | CASSVSGQGAHETQYF
TRBJ2-7 | TRBV10-3 | CAISESGGSNEQYF
TRBJ2-7 | TRBV2 | CASSEGSLYYEQYF
TRBJ1-5 | TRBV12-5 | CASGLTSFAGGNQPQHF
TRBJ1-1 | TRBV28 | CASSPDAVAGGGAFF
TRBJ2-6 | TRBV11-1 | CASSFVGANVLTF